This TCR beta chain derives from a study of T cell responses to AZD1222 COVID-19 vaccine (dated by TCRdb to the early 2020s). Regarding the study in general: AZD1222 recipients given second doses at about 4 weeks or at about 12 weeks were pooled, since spike-specific TCR depth and breadth were not found to differ between the two schedules. TCR sequencing covered 230 or so trial participants: 200 to 210 given two doses of AZD1222 and 26 given two doses of MenACWY control vaccine. Trial participants were enrolled into age subgroups of 18-55, 56-69 and 70-plus years, which contained approximately 150, 28 and 58 TCR-sequenced participants, respectively.

The CDR3 regions of human TCRbeta chains were analyzed by immunosequencing. The paper's data handling went like this. TCRs in the repertoires were matched against a reference library of SARS-CoV-2-specific TCRs that had been generated with the MIRA antigen-specificity platform. Breadth was defined as the fraction of unique TCRs that were SARS-CoV-2-associated, and depth was defined as the fraction of total T cells that were SARS-CoV-2-associated. Using the MIRA data, every spike-specific TCR was mapped to the spike region that the TCR reacted to and assigned to either a CD4 or a CD8 class. Log10-transformed breadth and depth values were compared by one-way ANOVA with Sidak's multiple comparisons tests. TCRdb mirrors the immuneACCESS table, restricted to in-frame sequences. Some clones are absent from its copies; in checked studies, under half trace to an unresolved V gene, and the reason for the others is unknown. The D gene and trimming were derived from the DNA, and the V and J assignments and clone size from that table. This sample lists approximately 180,000 clones; about nine tenths were detected once. Around 5.8% of the sample is held by the ten biggest clonotypes.

The time point label, read with the paper, signifies: baseline before first vaccination. The vaccinee samples were drawn from two UK trials, COV001 and COV002, one of which was a single-blind randomized controlled phase 2/3 trial testing AZD1222 (ChAdOx1 nCoV-19) in healthy adults. For TCRbeta chain sequencing, PBMC samples from trial participants were taken at day 0 and at day 28 after the second dose. Taken from cysteine to phenylalanine, the CDR3 has 15 residues. This entry keeps only the CDR3 DNA: 45 bases, framed from base 1. The germline V gene supplies CDR1 MNHEY and CDR2 SVGAGI. V lost 2 bases and J lost 4 bases; the stretch between them is 14 bases long. Beyond this particular receptor, the publication reports: Participants were mostly white British and included more females than males, and it was suggested by the authors that clonal diversity may have been underestimated. Because no day 14 peak-response samples were available, repertoires were characterized only after the peak T cell response. Spike-specific TCR breadth and depth rose significantly after two AZD1222 doses compared with day 0 and with MenACWY recipients. The whole spike protein was spanned by vaccine-associated CD4 TCRs, and dominant responses were seen in regions 160-218 and 743-854. Nearly half of unique spike-specific TCRs reportedly recognized epitopes outside regions mutated in the B.1.351 and B.1.1.7 variants. Conclusions about previously exposed vaccinees are limited, since just a handful of AZD1222 recipients were seropositive for SARS-CoV-2 at baseline. In the small 56-69-year group, the increase in depth fell short of significance, most likely because of low power.

As regards this clone: Its specific antigen is unknown. No much larger clone is present one base from it, and per-base qualities are unavailable.

This receptor was obtained from an adult in good health. The chain is encoded by TRBV6-5 joined to TRBJ1-1, with no confident D gene call. The source material was peripheral blood, sampled on day 0 of AZD1222 vaccination. The DNA sequence follows: TGTGCCAGCAGTTACCGCCCAGAGGGAGGCACTGAAGCTTTCTTT. It is translated as CASSYRPEGGTEAFF.